This paragraph covers one TCR beta chain sequence. Its cognate antigen is unknown. 13 Jbeta primers and 60 Vbeta primers were used for the PCR. The assay was immunoSEQ multiplex PCR, and TCRdb's table has in-frame clones only and misses some. Here the sample spans about 130,000 clones, around 80% being singletons. The data were obtained in a study of cytomegalovirus exposure and HLA in healthy donors. Whole-study results and caveats: The authors enumerated over 150 TCR beta chains as linked to cytomegalovirus.

The sample was PBMCs. The TCR originated in a woman under 40 in good health and CMV-seronegative.

The CDR3 DNA reads as TGTGCCAGCAGCTTTCGTCTACAGGGAGATACGCAGTATTTT. Its protein product is CASSFRLQGDTQYF. V and J are TRBV9 and TRBJ2-3; TRBD1 is a possible D gene (6 bases). The V end was cut by 4 bases, the J end by 5 bases, with 14 bases between. There are 14 residues in the CDR3. Per the germline V gene, CDR1 is SGDLS and CDR2 is YYNGEE.